The 22 T cell receptor beta chains in this list originate from one sample, sequenced in a study of blood T cell repertoires in COVID-19. The assay was immunoSEQ multiplex PCR, and TCRdb's table has in-frame clones only and misses some. The table records 250,000 or so clones, approximately 85% of them present only once. The sequencing input was peripheral blood. These receptors were obtained from a man older than 75 with acute or convalescent COVID-19.

This chain connects TRBV6-5 to TRBJ2-1, with a weak D call TRBD2 (6 bases). The germline V and J ends were trimmed by 5 bases and 8 bases, with 16 bases remaining between them. Germline CDR1 and CDR2: MNHEY and SVGAGI. The length of the CDR3 is 14 residues. CDR3 coding DNA: TGTGCCAGCAGTAAGGACGCGCAGCGGGATGAGCAGTTCTTC. Residues: CASSKDAQRDEQFF.

The chain's CDR3 is CASSGSAGDYNEQFF. CDR3 DNA sequence: TGTGCCAGCAGCGGATCAGCGGGGGACTACAATGAGCAGTTCTTC. The chain uses TRBV2 and TRBJ2-1; the match to TRBD2 covers 8 bases. CDR1 is SNHLY and CDR2 is FYNNEI in the germline V gene. CDR3 length equals 15 residues. After removal of 6 bases from V and 3 bases from J, the junction contained 7 bases not matched to a gene.

This clone was observed a single time. The rearrangement joins TRBV7-7 to TRBJ2-2; perhaps TRBD2 as D (6 bases). Germline values: CDR1 SSHAT, CDR2 FNYEAQ (reference sequence). This CDR3 contains 13 residues. CDR3 nucleotide sequence: TGTGCTAGCGGAAGATCGGGAGAACGGGAGCTGTTTTTT. This translates into CASGRSGERELFF.

This rearrangement joins TRBV27 to TRBJ1-4, with D hard to call. CDR3 size: 11 residues. CDR1 and CDR2 from the germline V gene are MNHEY and SMNVEV (reference sequence). Trimming took off 6 bases at V and 8 bases at J, with 7 bases between the two ends. As DNA, the CDR3 is TGTGCCAGCAGGTATCGGGAAAAACTGTTTTTT. Amino acid sequence: CASRYREKLFF.

V gene TRBV7-2 combines with J gene TRBJ2-5; a possible D gene is TRBD2 (5 bases). Germline-derived CDR1 and CDR2 are SGHTA and FQGNSA. Trimming took off 5 bases at V and 1 base at J, with 17 bases between the two ends. This CDR3 comprises 16 residues. CDR3 region: CASSPKGRGVQETQYF. In nucleotides, the CDR3 is TGTGCCAGCAGCCCTAAGGGTCGGGGTGTCCAAGAGACCCAGTACTTC.

The CDR3 DNA reads as TGTGCCAGCAGCCAAGGTCCCCAGGGGCAGTACTTC. Its protein is CASSQGPQGQYF. The chain is built from TRBV3-1 (or the pseudogene TRBV3-2) and TRBJ2-7; maybe TRBD1 (5 bases). The CDR3 has 12 residues. Between the trimmed V and J ends, which lost 1 base and 9 bases, there was a span of 10 bases. The V gene's germline CDR1 is LGHDT and CDR2 YNNKEL (reference sequence).

The chain recombines TRBV6-5 with TRBJ1-4; 11 bases are a match to TRBD1. The CDR3 runs to 16 residues. In germline, CDR1 is MNHEY, CDR2 SVGAGI. V gave up 4 bases and J gave up 8 bases; unmatched junction bases: 9. This CDR3 reads CASSSGNWDRGEKLFF. CDR3 DNA sequence: TGTGCCAGCAGTTCCGGAAACTGGGACAGGGGGGAAAAACTGTTTTTT.

The chain employs TRBV6-6 and TRBJ1-5; D may be TRBD1 (6 bases). Trimming pared 8 bases from V and 3 bases from J, leaving 14 bases between. This CDR3 is built from 14 residues. The germline V gene encodes CDR1 MNHNY and CDR2 SVGAGI (reference sequence). The CDR3, as DNA: TGTGCCAGCCGCGGAGGGGGGGTCAATCAGCCCCAGCATTTT. Its translation: CASRGGGVNQPQHF.

The rearrangement links TRBV6-5 to TRBJ2-2; possibly TRBD1 for D (5 bases). The germline CDR1 and CDR2 sequences are MNHEY and SVGAGI. With 7 bases removed from V and 5 bases from J, the gap between germline ends came to 11 bases. The CDR3 has 13 residues. In DNA, the CDR3 is TGTGCCAGCAATTCAGGGAAAACCGGGGAGCTGTTTTTT. It translates to CASNSGKTGELFF.

The chain is built from TRBV29-1 and TRBJ1-5; D is unresolved. This CDR3 is 13 amino acids long. Germline assignment: CDR1 SQVTM and CDR2 ANQGSEA. V lost 4 bases and J 4 bases, leaving 11 bases between the germline ends. The CDR3 loop reads CSVVGEVNQPQHF. The CDR3 nucleotides read TGCAGCGTTGTCGGTGAAGTTAATCAGCCCCAGCATTTT.

This chain uses TRBV3-1 (or the pseudogene TRBV3-2) with TRBJ2-2; 10 bases align to TRBD2. V dropped 5 bases and J dropped 1; count of bases not matched to a gene: 1. The CDR3 consists of 15 residues. Germline V gene data show CDR1 as LGHDT and CDR2 as YNNKEL (reference sequence). For the CDR3, the DNA is TGTGCCAGCAGCTCTAGCGGGGGGAACACCGGGGAGCTGTTTTTT. It translates to CASSSSGGNTGELFF.

The rearrangement joins TRBV15 to TRBJ1-5; a weak D match, TRBD1 (5 bases). Trimming left V 2 bases short and J 6 bases short, with 11 bases between. CDR3 length: 14 amino acids. In germline, CDR1 is LNHNV, CDR2 YYDKDF (reference sequence). CDR3 sequence reads: CATSRSGFRQPQHF. The CDR3 DNA reads as TGTGCCACCAGCAGATCAGGGTTCCGTCAGCCCCAGCATTTT.

V usage is TRBV6-1 and J usage is TRBJ1-6, with D unresolved. Germline V gene data show CDR1 as MNHNS and CDR2 as SASEGT. Trimming pared 5 bases from V and 9 bases from J, leaving 14 bases between. The length of the CDR3 is 14 residues. The CDR3 bases are TGTGCCAGCAGTTTAGTGGTTTCCTCTTCACCCCTCCACTTT. This codes for CASSLVVSSSPLHF.

The rearrangement links TRBV27 to TRBJ1-1, with D unclear. V was cut by 2 bases and J by 7 bases, with 11 bases left in between. The germline V gene encodes CDR1 MNHEY and CDR2 SMNVEV (reference sequence). The CDR3 runs 13 residues. In nucleotides, the CDR3 is TGTGCCAGCAGTTTAACGCGGCAGCATGAAGCTTTCTTT. Translation gives CASSLTRQHEAFF.

This chain uses TRBV18 with TRBJ2-5; 13 bases map to TRBD2. Germline assignment: CDR1 KGHSH and CDR2 LQKENI. The CDR3 extends over 17 amino acids. The V and J ends lost 3 bases and 1 base, in that order; junction bases with no gene match: 5. For the CDR3, the DNA is TGTGCCAGCTCACCCGGGACTAGCGGGGTCTTCCAAGAGACCCAGTACTTC. Translated, it gives CASSPGTSGVFQETQYF.

The chain combines TRBV4-1 with TRBJ2-7; no firm D call. Between the trimmed V and J ends, which lost 1 base and 2 bases, there was a span of 9 bases. CDR1 and CDR2 (germline): MGHRA, YSYEKL. This CDR3 is 14 amino acids long. The CDR3 DNA follows: TGCGCCAGCAGCCAAGGGGCAGCCACCTACGAGCAGTACTTC. Translating gives CASSQGAATYEQYF.

The chain carries TRBV7-2 and TRBJ2-2, with no clear D. This CDR3 has 15 amino acids. Germline loops: CDR1 SGHTA, CDR2 FQGNSA. Trimming stripped 4 bases from V and 0 bases from J, with 9 bases between. The CDR3 sequence: CASSSPGPNTGELFF. The CDR3 DNA reads as TGTGCCAGCAGCTCCCCGGGTCCGAACACCGGGGAGCTGTTTTTT. The whole variable domain, filled in from reference TRBV7-2 and TRBJ2-2, reads GAGVSQSPSNKVTEKGKDVELRCDPISGHTALYWYRQSLGQGLEFLIYFQGNSAPDKSGLPSDRFSAERTGGSVSTLTIQRTQQEDSAVYLCASSSPGPNTGELFFGEGSRLTVL.

This rearrangement joins TRBV7-2 to TRBJ2-5; D is ambiguous. This CDR3 has 13 residues. The germline CDR1 and CDR2 sequences are SGHTA and FQGNSA. V was trimmed by 4 bases and J by 2 bases, leaving 8 bases between them. The CDR3 reads CASSSRVQETQYF. CDR3 bases: TGTGCCAGCAGCTCCCGGGTACAAGAGACCCAGTACTTC.

The chain couples TRBV28 to TRBJ2-3, with no clear D. CDR1 is MDHEN and CDR2 is SYDVKM in the germline V gene. Trimming took off 2 bases at V and 7 bases at J, with 4 bases between the two ends. The CDR3 runs 11 residues. The CDR3 region has the DNA TGTGCCAGCAGTTTACAAAATACGCAGTATTTT. It encodes CASSLQNTQYF.

This sequence joins TRBV6-1 and TRBJ1-2; 11 nucleotides agree with TRBD1. CDR1 and CDR2 from the germline V gene are MNHNS and SASEGT. The V gene end was trimmed by 8 bases and the J gene end by 0 bases; junction bases not matched to a gene: 11. This CDR3 comprises 17 residues. CDR3 sequence: CASGGTGGGRANYGYTF. In DNA form, the CDR3 reads TGTGCCAGCGGTGGGACAGGGGGAGGGCGAGCTAACTATGGCTACACCTTC.

This clone has a handful of counts. This chain joins TRBV7-2 and TRBJ2-7; a weak D match, TRBD2 (7 bases). The CDR3 is made up of 15 amino acids. Trimming took off 5 bases at V and 3 bases at J, with 17 bases between the two ends. Germline assignment: CDR1 SGHTA and CDR2 FQGNSA. The CDR3 reads CASSTGGQSFYEQYF. The CDR3 DNA reads as TGTGCCAGCAGCACGGGGGGACAAAGTTTCTACGAGCAGTACTTC.

The V gene is TRBV7-2, the J gene TRBJ2-7; 9 positions match TRBD1. The CDR3 runs 16 residues. The trim removed 0 bases at V and 5 bases at J, leaving 8 bases unmatched. Germline V gene lookup returns CDR1 SGHTA and CDR2 FQGNSA. The CDR3 DNA follows: TGTGCCAGCAGCTTAGCCCAGACAGGGGGATTCGACGAGCAGTACTTC. It translates to CASSLAQTGGFDEQYF.